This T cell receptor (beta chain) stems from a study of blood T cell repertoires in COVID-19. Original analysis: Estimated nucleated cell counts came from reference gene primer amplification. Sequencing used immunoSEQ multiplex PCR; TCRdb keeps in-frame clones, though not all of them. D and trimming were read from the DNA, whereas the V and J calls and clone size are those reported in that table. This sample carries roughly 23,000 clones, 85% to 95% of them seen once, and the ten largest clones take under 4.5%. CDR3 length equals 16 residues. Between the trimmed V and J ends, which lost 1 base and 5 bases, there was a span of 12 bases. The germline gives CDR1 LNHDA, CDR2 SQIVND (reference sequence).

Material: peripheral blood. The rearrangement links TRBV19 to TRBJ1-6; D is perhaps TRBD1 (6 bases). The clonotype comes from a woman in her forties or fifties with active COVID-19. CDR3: CASSIVRGINNSPLHF. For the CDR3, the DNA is TGTGCCAGTAGTATAGTCAGGGGAATCAATAATTCACCCCTCCACTTT. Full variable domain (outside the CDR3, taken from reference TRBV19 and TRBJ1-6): DGGITQSPKYLFRKEGQNVTLSCEQNLNHDAMYWYRQDPGQGLRLIYYSQIVNDFQKGDIAEGYSVSREKKESFPLTVTSAQKNPTAFYLCASSIVRGINNSPLHFGNGTRLTVT.